This T cell receptor (beta chain) is drawn from a study of T-cell reconstitution after alpha-beta-depleted transplantation in children (TCRdb year 2016). As for the study more broadly: T-cell immune reconstitution after TCRalphabeta/CD19-depleted allogeneic hematopoietic cell transplantation in children was quantitatively tracked in the study by means of TCR repertoire profiling.

Sample treatment or condition, as interpreted from the label and publication: allogeneic hematopoietic cell transplantation with graft depleted of TCRalphabeta T cells and CD19 B cells. Transplant recipients were children who received TCRalphabeta/CD19-depleted allogeneic hematopoietic cell grafts. Results the study describes overall, beyond this receptor: Over the following months the frequencies of hyperexpanded clones went down, and after one year T-cell counts and TCRbeta diversity were mostly credited to newly produced T cells. In some patients, high TCRbeta diversity at day 60 was attributed to recipient T cells and intrathymic progenitors that had survived conditioning. About two months after transplant, the apparently early recovery of alphabetaT-cell counts reportedly depended on just several hundred clones that had expanded rapidly and came from non-depleted graft cells.

The library was prepared using PCR. Instrument used: Illumina HiSeq 2500. TCR library preparation used molecular barcoding, with unique molecular identifiers applied to normalize quantification of the TCRbeta repertoire. Using fastp at Q25 and MiXCR, TCRdb reprocessed the public reads and kept productive beta chains. Records with the same CDR3 protein are collapsed into one entry carrying the most frequent genes and DNA. In all, the sample holds 580,000 or so distinct CDR3 sequences, and 20% to 25% of those were seen once. The ten largest clones take up 13% to 15% of the sample. V and J are truncated by 5 bases and 5 bases respectively, leaving an intervening sequence of 15 bases. As encoded in the germline V gene, CDR1 is MNHNS while CDR2 is SASEGT. Reading from cysteine to phenylalanine, the CDR3 counts 14 amino acids. The sequence is cut down to CDR3 DNA, 42 bases in frame from base 1. Regarding this clonotype: No antigen is known for it. No base quality information exists; no much larger clone differs at one position.

The sequence joins TRBV6-1 to TRBJ2-5, with the D gene possibly TRBD1 or TRBD2, each one fitting 6 bases. Sequencing was performed on PBMCs, mostly from graft donor cells, taken 360 days after TCRalphabeta/CD19-depleted stem cell transplant. The receptor's source is a boy younger than two who had a stem cell transplant for acute myeloid leukemia, so the T cells may come from the graft donor. The CDR3 here reads CASSPSRRGETQYF. Read as DNA, the sequence is TGTGCCAGCAGTCCCTCCCGGAGGGGGGAGACCCAGTACTTC.